The 10 T cell receptor beta chains given below trace back to one sample, sequenced in a study of shared clonotypes between healthy human individuals. Repertoires were generated with immunoSEQ multiplex PCR, while TCRdb's copy carries only in-frame clones and drops some. The sample shows hundreds of thousands of clones, about 80% of them seen only once. The sequenced sample consisted of memory CD4+ T cells sorted from blood. Subset of the sample: CD45RA-negative fraction. These receptors all come from a woman aged 30 to 39 in good health.

The count of this clone is one. This CDR3 is CASTEGTQNYGYTF. In DNA form, the CDR3 reads TGTGCCAGCACCGAGGGCACGCAGAACTATGGCTACACCTTC. This chain links TRBV28 with TRBJ1-2; D not resolved. This CDR3 region has 14 residues. V dropped 7 bases and J dropped 2 bases, with 14 bases sitting between them. CDR1 is MDHEN and CDR2 is SYDVKM in the germline V gene.

This sequence joins TRBV7-9 and TRBJ2-1; tentative D call: TRBD2 (5 bases). The germline V and J ends were trimmed by 5 bases and 3 bases, with 11 bases remaining between them. There are 14 residues in the CDR3. Germline values: CDR1 SEHNR, CDR2 FQNEAQ (reference sequence). The CDR3 bases are TGTGCCAGCAGCATTACCGGGAACTACAATGAGCAGTTCTTC. It is translated as CASSITGNYNEQFF.

This chain links TRBV6-5 with TRBJ1-2; possible D gene TRBD1, 6 bases. CDR3 length: 15 amino acids. V was cut by 6 bases and J by 0 bases, with 14 bases left in between. CDR1 and CDR2 (germline): MNHEY, SVGAGI. This CDR3 reads CASRQRTASNYGYTF. The DNA for the CDR3 is TGTGCCAGCAGACAAAGGACAGCCTCTAACTATGGCTACACCTTC.

The chain carries TRBV7-9 and TRBJ2-7, with 7 bases matching TRBD1. Germline CDR1 is SEHNR and CDR2 is FQNEAQ (reference sequence). The CDR3 has 15 residues. Trimming at V came to 5 bases and at J to 0 bases, leaving 7 bases not matched to a gene. The CDR3 sequence is CASSVGQAISYEQYF. Here the CDR3 DNA reads TGTGCCAGCAGCGTCGGACAGGCCATCTCCTACGAGCAGTACTTC.

The V call is TRBV6-5, the J call TRBJ2-3; no reliable D call. CDR1 MNHEY and CDR2 SVGAGI come from the germline V gene. This CDR3 is 12 amino acids long. The V end lost 6 bases, the J end lost 0 bases, and 4 bases lay between the germline ends. CDR3 amino acids: CASRDSTDTQYF. As DNA, the CDR3 is TGTGCCAGCAGGGACAGCACAGATACGCAGTATTTT.

This chain joins TRBV2 and TRBJ2-2; D not certain. The V end was cut by 6 bases, the J end by 6 bases, with 8 bases between. Germline assignment: CDR1 SNHLY and CDR2 FYNNEI. The CDR3 covers 12 residues. The CDR3 is CASRVFSGELFF. The CDR3 DNA reads TGTGCCAGCAGGGTTTTTTCCGGGGAGCTGTTTTTT.

The chain recombines TRBV19 with TRBJ1-2; D is unclear. The CDR3 contains 11 residues. Germline loops: CDR1 LNHDA, CDR2 SQIVND (reference sequence). Trimming took 10 bases from V and 2 from J, leaving 8 bases between them. The CDR3 spells CAILDNYGYTF. In DNA, the CDR3 is TGTGCCATCCTGGACAACTATGGCTACACCTTC.

J is TRBJ2-7 and V is TRBV6-5; weak D call: TRBD2 (5 bases). From germline, CDR1 is MNHEY and CDR2 SVGAGI. Trimming removed 8 bases from V and 6 bases from J, with 17 bases in between. The CDR3 length is 13 residues. The CDR3 protein is CASQYEGGSEQYF. The CDR3 DNA is TGTGCCAGCCAGTACGAAGGTGGGAGCGAGCAGTACTTC.

This sequence joins TRBV19 and TRBJ2-1, with 9 nucleotides matching TRBD1. V lost 10 bases and J lost 7; bases outside the gene matches: 8. Germline CDR1 reads LNHDA; CDR2 reads SQIVND (reference sequence). This CDR3 has 13 residues. DNA for the CDR3: TGTGCCATTCGGGACAGGGATGGAAATGAGCAGTTCTTC. Protein product: CAIRDRDGNEQFF.

The chain employs TRBV10-1 and TRBJ1-5, with 9 nucleotides matching TRBD1. Trimming at V came to 7 bases and at J to 0 bases, leaving 4 bases not matched to a gene. Germline CDR1 is WNHNN and CDR2 is SYGVQD (reference sequence). This CDR3 has 15 amino acids. CDR3 sequence reads: CASIWTGVSNQPQHF. CDR3 DNA sequence: TGCGCCAGCATTTGGACAGGGGTTAGCAATCAGCCCCAGCATTTT.